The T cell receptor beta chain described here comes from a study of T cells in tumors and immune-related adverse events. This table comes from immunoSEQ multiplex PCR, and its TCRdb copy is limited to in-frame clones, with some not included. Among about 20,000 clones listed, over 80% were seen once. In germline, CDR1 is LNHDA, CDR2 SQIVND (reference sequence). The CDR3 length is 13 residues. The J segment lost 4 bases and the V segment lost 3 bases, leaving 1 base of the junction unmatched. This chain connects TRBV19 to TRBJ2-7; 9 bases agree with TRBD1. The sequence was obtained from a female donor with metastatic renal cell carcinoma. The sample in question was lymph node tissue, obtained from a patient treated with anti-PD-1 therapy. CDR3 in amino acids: CASSMDRGYEQYF. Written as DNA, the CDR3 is TGTGCCAGTAGTATGGACAGGGGATACGAGCAGTACTTC.